These 20 T cell receptor beta chains were sequenced from one sample in a study of OX40 agonist ivuxolimab in advanced cancers. The table came from immunoSEQ multiplex PCR; TCRdb's copy has only in-frame clones and leaves some out. This table holds some 70,000 clones, roughly nine tenths found once. Sequenced here: CD4+ or CD8+ T cells sorted from blood, sampled in a trial of the OX40 agonist ivuxolimab. Receptor source: an adult with an advanced solid tumor such as melanoma, head and neck, liver or kidney cancer.

The V and J genes are TRBV19 and TRBJ1-5; 8 nucleotides line up with TRBD1. The CDR3 is 15 residues long. CDR1 LNHDA and CDR2 SQIVND come from the germline V gene (reference sequence). After removal of 7 bases from V and 0 bases from J, the junction contained 5 bases not matched to a gene. This chain's CDR3 is CASTPTGDSNQPQHF. The CDR3 region has the DNA TGTGCCAGTACACCGACAGGGGATAGCAATCAGCCCCAGCATTTT.

This chain connects TRBV23-1 to TRBJ1-3, with D maybe TRBD1 (5 bases). TRBV23-1 qualifies as an ORF whose function is uncertain. V was pared by 2 bases and J by 2 bases, with 16 bases between. CDR3 size: 17 residues. CDR3 region: CASSQRSRENTGNTIYF. The CDR3 bases are TGCGCCAGCAGTCAAAGGTCCAGGGAAAATACTGGAAACACCATATATTTT.

The V gene is TRBV5-1, the J gene TRBJ2-5; the match to TRBD1 covers 9 bases. Unmatched junction bases numbered 6, after V lost 4 bases and J lost 5 bases. This CDR3 has 14 amino acids. The germline gives CDR1 SGHRS, CDR2 YFSETQ. The CDR3 spells CASSTGQGYETQYF. In DNA, the CDR3 is TGCGCCAGCAGCACTGGACAGGGGTATGAGACCCAGTACTTC.

The chain employs TRBV6-6 and TRBJ1-1; 8 positions agree with TRBD1. With V trimmed by 7 bases and J by 11 bases, 15 bases remained unmatched. The CDR3 sequence is 14 residues long. The V gene's germline CDR1 is MNHNY and CDR2 SVGAGI (reference sequence). The CDR3 loop reads CASTSAPDRGNAFF. The DNA of the CDR3 is TGTGCCAGCACCTCCGCCCCCGACAGGGGAAACGCTTTCTTT.

The rearrangement joins TRBV19 to TRBJ2-7; a weak D match, TRBD2 (5 bases). V was trimmed by 4 bases and J by 5 bases, leaving 12 bases between them. CDR1 and CDR2 from the germline V gene are LNHDA and SQIVND (reference sequence). The CDR3 has 13 amino acids. The CDR3 sequence is CASSRRAAHEQYF. CDR3 bases: TGTGCCAGTAGTAGGAGAGCGGCTCACGAGCAGTACTTC.

This chain connects TRBV5-1 to TRBJ2-7; TRBD2 might be the D (5 bases). The V gene's germline CDR1 is SGHRS and CDR2 YFSETQ. V lost 2 bases, J lost 1 base, and 19 bases lay in between. The CDR3 has 17 residues. CDR3 amino acids: CASSLHSLPEASYEQYF. For the CDR3, the DNA is TGCGCCAGCAGCTTACATTCATTACCGGAGGCTTCCTACGAGCAGTACTTC.

This clone was seen just once. The chain is built from TRBV18 and TRBJ2-4; D possibly corresponds to TRBD2 (6 bases). Germline values: CDR1 KGHSH, CDR2 LQKENI. V lost 5 bases to trimming and J lost 0 bases, with 11 bases between them. The CDR3 totals 15 residues. The CDR3 is CASSNSGLAKNIQYF. The DNA for the CDR3 is TGTGCCAGCTCAAATAGCGGATTAGCCAAAAACATTCAGTACTTC.

This chain joins TRBV6-6 and TRBJ2-5; the match to TRBD1 covers 8 bases. V shed 5 bases and J 5 bases; nucleotides not matched to a gene: 10. CDR1 and CDR2 (germline): MNHNY, SVGAGI (reference sequence). CDR3 size: 15 residues. DNA of the CDR3: TGTGCCAGCAGTCTCGCCAGGGGGCAGCTGGAGACCCAGTACTTC. It yields the protein CASSLARGQLETQYF.

V gene TRBV7-6 combines with J gene TRBJ2-1; no firm D call. Germline V CDR1 and CDR2: SGHVS, FNYEAQ. Trimming cost V 2 bases and J 5 bases, with 13 bases left between them. The length of the CDR3 is 15 residues. Here the CDR3 reads CASSLIANKNNEQFF. CDR3 bases: TGTGCCAGCAGCTTAATCGCCAACAAAAACAATGAGCAGTTCTTC. The complete variable domain, with remaining parts taken from reference TRBV7-6 and TRBJ2-1, reads GAGVSQSPRYKVTKRGQDVALRCDPISGHVSLYWYRQALGQGPEFLTYFNYEAQQDKSGLPNDRFSAERPEGSISTLTIQRTEQRDSAMYRCASSLIANKNNEQFFGPGTRLTVL.

The chain recombines TRBV7-2 with TRBJ1-2, with 8 bases fitting TRBD1. The CDR3 extends over 15 amino acids. V lost 4 bases, J lost 4 bases, and 8 bases stayed unmatched. Germline V gene sequence: CDR1 SGHTA, CDR2 FQGNSA. The CDR3 DNA reads as TGTGCCAGCAGCTACAGACAGGGGAACGGCTATGGCTACACCTTC. Its translation: CASSYRQGNGYGYTF.

J is TRBJ1-1 and V is TRBV18; D perhaps matches TRBD1 (6 bases). CDR3 length: 14 amino acids. Per germline, CDR1 KGHSH and CDR2 LQKENI. The V end was cut by 6 bases, the J end by 1 base, with 12 bases between. In DNA, the CDR3 is TGTGCCAGCTCGCCTAGGGGGGAGAACACTGAAGCTTTCTTT. It codes for CASSPRGENTEAFF.

The chain links TRBV19 to TRBJ2-3; 8 bases fit TRBD1. There are 15 residues in the CDR3. J was trimmed by 2 bases and V by 6 bases; bases with no gene match: 7. Looked up from germline, CDR1 is LNHDA and CDR2 is SQIVND (reference sequence). The CDR3 sequence is CASRGWDRNTDTQYF. The CDR3 DNA is TGTGCCAGTAGAGGGTGGGACAGGAACACAGATACGCAGTATTTT.

This chain connects TRBV25-1 to TRBJ1-2; no definite D call. The CDR3 consists of 13 residues. The germline gives CDR1 MGHDK, CDR2 SYGVNS. The germline V and J ends were trimmed by 7 bases and 0 bases, with 9 bases remaining between them. DNA for the CDR3: TGTGCCAGCAAAGGCAGTTCTAACTATGGCTACACCTTC. This codes for CASKGSSNYGYTF.

This clone was seen just once. This chain links TRBV6-5 with TRBJ2-1; D perhaps matches TRBD1 (6 bases). CDR3 length: 14 residues. CDR1 is MNHEY, CDR2 SVGAGI, per germline. The ends were cut back, 2 bases at V and 7 bases at J, with 12 bases in the middle. The CDR3 nucleotides read TGTGCCAGCAGTTACCCCGGGACAAGGAATGAGCAGTTCTTC. Protein sequence: CASSYPGTRNEQFF.

The chain combines TRBV7-8 with TRBJ1-5; maybe TRBD1 (6 bases). The length of the CDR3 is 14 residues. CDR1 and CDR2 (germline): SGHVS, FQNEAQ. Trimming left V 4 bases short and J 2 bases short, with 9 bases between. The CDR3 loop reads CASSSQGGNQPQHF. CDR3 DNA sequence: TGTGCCAGCAGCTCACAGGGAGGCAATCAGCCCCAGCATTTT. Full variable domain (missing parts from reference TRBV7-8 and TRBJ1-5): GAGVSQSPRYKVAKRGQDVALRCDPISGHVSLFWYQQALGQGPEFLTYFQNEAQLDKSGLPSDRFFAERPEGSVSTLKIQRTQQEDSAVYLCASSSQGGNQPQHFGDGTRLSIL.

For the CDR3, the DNA is TGTGCCAGCTCATCGGGAAGTCCTAATGAAAAACTGTTTTTT. Translation: CASSSGSPNEKLFF. This rearrangement joins TRBV18 to TRBJ1-4, with D unresolved. CDR1 is KGHSH and CDR2 is LQKENI in the germline V gene. There are 14 residues in the CDR3. The V and J ends lost 5 bases and 3 bases respectively, with 10 bases between them.

This chain uses TRBV28 with TRBJ2-2, with D hard to call. Trimming stripped 0 bases from V and 5 bases from J, with 1 base between. Germline values: CDR1 MDHEN, CDR2 SYDVKM. This CDR3 comprises 12 residues. CDR3 in DNA: TGTGCCAGCAGTTTATGGACCGGGGAGCTGTTTTTT. As protein: CASSLWTGELFF.

The chain employs TRBV7-9 and TRBJ2-1, with 8 bases fitting TRBD2. This CDR3 has 15 residues. The germline V gene has CDR1 SEHNR and CDR2 FQNEAQ (reference sequence). J gave up 5 bases and V 5 bases, and 8 bases lay outside the gene matches. The CDR3 coding sequence is TGTGCCAGCAGCCCTCGGGGGGGCACTAACAATGAGCAGTTCTTC. Amino acid sequence: CASSPRGGTNNEQFF.

This chain connects TRBV9 to TRBJ1-3; possible D gene TRBD1, 5 bases. V dropped 3 bases and J dropped 4 bases, with 14 bases sitting between them. This CDR3 comprises 15 residues. Per the germline V gene, CDR1 is SGDLS and CDR2 is YYNGEE. Here the CDR3 reads CASSGFRDGGNTIYF. The CDR3 nucleotides are TGTGCCAGCAGCGGATTCCGGGACGGAGGAAACACCATATATTTT. Looking up the rest from reference TRBV9 and TRBJ1-3 gives the full variable domain: DSGVTQTPKHLITATGQRVTLRCSPRSGDLSVYWYQQSLDQGLQFLIQYYNGEERAKGNILERFSAQQFPDLHSELNLSSLELGDSALYFCASSGFRDGGNTIYFGEGSWLTVV.

V is TRBV28 and J is TRBJ2-1, with TRBD1 matching 9 bases. The germline gives CDR1 MDHEN, CDR2 SYDVKM. This CDR3 spans 15 amino acids. J lost 2 bases, V lost 7 bases, and 6 bases had no gene match. CDR3 amino acids: CASNKQGATYNEQFF. The CDR3 coding sequence is TGTGCCAGCAACAAACAGGGGGCGACCTACAATGAGCAGTTCTTC.